These 25 T cell receptor beta chains originate from one sample sequenced in a study of Graves' ophthalmopathy and Graves' hyperthyroidism (dated by TCRdb to the late 2010s). Sequenced on an Illumina HiSeq 2000. For repertoire sequencing, the TCR beta CDR3 regions were amplified from RNA transcripts. HTBI primers and the Qiagen OneStep RT-PCR kit were used in a first-round RT-PCR, which was followed by a second-round multiplex PCR, size selection and purification. Through fastp at Q25 and MiXCR, TCRdb rebuilt clones from the public reads, retaining in-frame beta chains. Rows with a matching CDR3 protein are joined into one entry that keeps the most common DNA and genes. This sample holds a few hundred thousand distinct CDR3 sequences; approximately 35% were observed only once. About 4.2% of the sample rests with the top ten. Sequencing used peripheral blood or thyroid tissue (not recorded which). Receptor source: an adult man with Graves' hyperthyroidism.

Comment on this clonotype: The junction differs from germline at one of its ends, possibly a read error. The chain is built from TRBV29-1 and TRBJ1-2, with D perhaps TRBD1 (5 bases). Germline CDR1 reads SQVTM; CDR2 reads ANQGSEA. The CDR3 covers 16 residues. The CDR3 spells CSVGRAGTDLNYGYAF. The CDR3 DNA reads as TGCAGCGTTGGGAGAGCAGGGACGGATCTTAACTATGGCTACGCCTTC.

Worth noting for this clonotype: This may be a read error: a much more frequent sequence differs by one nucleotide. The genes are TRBV20-1 and TRBJ1-4; TRBD1 aligns across 7 bases. The CDR3 contains 13 residues. Per the germline V gene, CDR1 is DFQATT and CDR2 is SNEGSKA (reference sequence). The junction had 7 bases not matched to a gene; V was cut back by 4 bases and J by 8 bases. As DNA, the CDR3 is TGCAGTGCTATCGCCAGGGGGGTCGAAAAACTGTTTTTT. This gives the protein CSAIARGVEKLFF.

The chain carries TRBV9 and TRBJ1-5; the D gene is possibly TRBD1 (5 bases). V was pared by 5 bases and J by 1 base, with 13 bases between. CDR1 and CDR2 from the germline V gene are SGDLS and YYNGEE. CDR3 length: 15 residues. The CDR3 spells CASSYRTPSNQPQHF. For the CDR3, the DNA is TGTGCCAGCAGTTACAGGACACCCAGCAATCAGCCCCAGCATTTT.

This clonotype has a count of ten or more. The rearrangement uses TRBV6-5 and TRBJ1-1; 9 bases agree with TRBD1. Losses at the gene ends were 5 bases for V and 6 bases for J; bases not matched to a gene: 7. The CDR3 loop spans 14 amino acids. Germline V CDR1 and CDR2: MNHEY, SVGAGI. The CDR3 is CASSLGTGPSEAFF. DNA of the CDR3: TGTGCCAGCAGTCTAGGGACAGGGCCCTCTGAAGCTTTCTTT.

This clonotype was seen only a few times. V and J are TRBV27 and TRBJ2-5; a weak D match, TRBD1 (7 bases). V was clipped by 0 bases and J by 7 bases, with 15 bases between them. The CDR3 has 15 amino acids. Germline CDR1 MNHEY, CDR2 SMNVEV (reference sequence). CDR3 residues: CASSLSGGLGGTQYF. The CDR3 DNA sequence: TGTGCCAGCAGTTTATCAGGGGGCTTGGGGGGGACCCAGTACTTC.

The V gene is TRBV29-1, the J gene TRBJ1-1; D unclear. The germline V gene has CDR1 SQVTM and CDR2 ANQGSEA. V was pared by 8 bases and J by 0 bases, with 7 bases between. The CDR3 sequence is 11 residues long. CDR3 coding DNA: TGCAGCTTGGTGCTGAACACTGAAGCTTTCTTT. It yields the protein CSLVLNTEAFF.

Details on this clonotype: Germline is not matched at one junction end, which may reflect a read error. The V gene is TRBV29-1, the J gene TRBJ2-2; TRBD2 matches 7 bases. CDR3 size: 16 residues. Germline V gives CDR1 SQVTM, CDR2 ANQGSEA. The CDR3: CAWSAGRETNTGELFF. CDR3 DNA sequence: TGTGCCTGGAGTGCAGGGCGGGAGACGAACACCGGGGAGCTGTTTTTT.

This clonotype was counted ten times or more. The chain joins TRBV11-2 to TRBJ2-5; D is ambiguous. V was clipped by 1 base and J by 1 base, with 13 bases between them. The CDR3 covers 16 residues. The germline CDR1 and CDR2 sequences are SGHAT and FQNNGV. CDR3 in amino acids: CASSLVRWGFQETQYF. CDR3 DNA sequence: TGTGCCAGCAGCTTAGTCCGATGGGGATTCCAAGAGACCCAGTACTTC.

The rearrangement joins TRBV7-8 to TRBJ2-7, with TRBD1 matching over 8 bases. Germline V CDR1 and CDR2: SGHVS, FQNEAQ. V lost 5 bases to trimming and J lost 3 bases; unmatched junction nucleotides: 3. There are 13 residues in the CDR3. The CDR3 DNA reads TGTGCCAGCAGCAACAGGGGGGACTACGAGCAGTACTTC. This sequence encodes CASSNRGDYEQYF. Full variable domain (rest looked up from reference TRBV7-8 and TRBJ2-7): GAGVSQSPRYKVAKRGQDVALRCDPISGHVSLFWYQQALGQGPEFLTYFQNEAQLDKSGLPSDRFFAERPEGSVSTLKIQRTQQEDSAVYLCASSNRGDYEQYFGPGTRLTVT.

The chain combines TRBV20-1 with TRBJ1-1; D perhaps matches TRBD1 (6 bases). The ends were cut back, 5 bases at V and 4 bases at J, with 14 bases in the middle. The CDR3 has 13 residues. Germline CDR1 is DFQATT and CDR2 is SNEGSKA (reference sequence). In nucleotides, the CDR3 is TGCAGTGCTGATAGGGGGAAGAGCACTGAAGCTTTCTTT. It yields the protein CSADRGKSTEAFF.

The chain has TRBV24-1 and TRBJ2-5, with TRBD1 matching over 8 bases. The CDR3 spans 14 residues. The germline CDR1 and CDR2 sequences are KGHDR and SFDVKD. The DNA of the CDR3 is TGTGCTACCGACAGGGGAAAAAGTCAAGAGACCCAGTACTTC. Translated: CATDRGKSQETQYF.

This clonotype was seen many times. This CDR3 reads CASSSSREVETQYF. The DNA for the CDR3 is TGTGCCAGCAGTTCAAGCAGGGAAGTGGAGACCCAGTACTTC. The gene calls are TRBV6-5 and TRBJ2-5; TRBD1 is a possible D gene (5 bases). CDR3 size: 14 residues. Germline loops: CDR1 MNHEY, CDR2 SVGAGI. V was pared by 4 bases and J by 5 bases, with 14 bases between.

In regard to this clonotype: Sequence at one end of the junction differs from germline and may be a read error. The chain is built from TRBV7-3 and TRBJ2-5; the match to TRBD1 covers 7 bases. CDR3 length: 11 residues. Germline V CDR1 and CDR2: SGHTA, FQGTGA. The CDR3 is CASSLTGGLFF. DNA for the CDR3: TGTGCCAGCAGCTTAACAGGGGGCCTGTTCTTC.

This clonotype was seen many times. The chain joins TRBV7-8 to TRBJ2-2; the match to TRBD1 covers 7 bases. Germline assignment: CDR1 SGHVS and CDR2 FQNEAQ. The length of the CDR3 is 16 residues. Unmatched junction bases numbered 9, after V lost 2 bases and J lost 6 bases. The CDR3 loop reads CASSLPATGMPGELFF. The CDR3 DNA is TGTGCCAGCAGCTTACCAGCGACAGGGATGCCCGGGGAGCTGTTTTTT.

This clonotype was seen only a few times. This rearrangement joins TRBV5-6 to TRBJ2-7; TRBD2 aligns across 9 bases. CDR3 length equals 14 residues. J lost 5 bases, V lost 0 bases, and 3 bases had no gene match. CDR1 is SGHDT, CDR2 YYEEEE, per germline. CDR3 sequence reads: CASSLGLAVDEQYF. CDR3 in DNA: TGTGCCAGCAGCTTGGGACTAGCGGTCGACGAGCAGTACTTC.

This clonotype was detected many times. V and J are TRBV7-8 and TRBJ2-7; 8 bases agree with TRBD2. Germline CDR1 reads SGHVS; CDR2 reads FQNEAQ. The CDR3 spans 14 residues. V was pared by 4 bases and J by 3 bases, with 5 bases of the junction left unmatched. The CDR3 is CASSWGLEVYEQYF. The CDR3 nucleotides are TGTGCCAGCAGCTGGGGACTAGAGGTCTACGAGCAGTACTTC.

This chain joins TRBV20-1 and TRBJ2-3; a possible D gene is TRBD1 (6 bases). The length of the CDR3 is 14 residues. In germline, CDR1 is DFQATT, CDR2 SNEGSKA (reference sequence). V was cut by 6 bases and J by 3 bases, with 16 bases left in between. Here the CDR3 reads CSAETGLGTDTQYF. The CDR3, as DNA: TGCAGTGCAGAAACAGGGTTGGGGACAGATACGCAGTATTTT.

The chain has TRBV15 and TRBJ2-7; 8 nucleotides line up with TRBD2. The length of the CDR3 is 15 residues. V trimming: 2 bases; J trimming: 7 bases; junction bases outside the gene matches: 10. CDR1 LNHNV and CDR2 YYDKDF come from the germline V gene (reference sequence). CDR3 nucleotides: TGTGCCACCAGCAGACGGGAGGGGGGAAACAATGAGCAGTACTTC. Translating it yields CATSRREGGNNEQYF.

The chain has TRBV27 and TRBJ1-5; a weak D match, TRBD1 (5 bases). CDR1 and CDR2 from the germline V gene are MNHEY and SMNVEV (reference sequence). This CDR3 has 14 amino acids. V was pared by 10 bases and J by 3 bases, with 16 bases between. The CDR3 bases are TGTGCCACTGCGACAGATAAGTACAATCAGCCCCAGCATTTT. Translated: CATATDKYNQPQHF.

This chain uses TRBV29-1 with TRBJ1-2, with D perhaps TRBD1 (5 bases). Trimming pared 8 bases from V and 3 bases from J, leaving 19 bases between. Germline loops: CDR1 SQVTM, CDR2 ANQGSEA. This CDR3 contains 14 residues. The CDR3 nucleotides read TGCAGCCAAGATGAGGCCAGGGACTACTATGGCTACACCTTC. This gives the protein CSQDEARDYYGYTF.

This chain connects TRBV7-2 to TRBJ2-6, with a possible D match to TRBD2 (6 bases). Germline-derived CDR1 and CDR2 are SGHTA and FQGNSA. CDR3 size: 17 residues. The germline V and J ends were trimmed by 5 bases and 2 bases, with 16 bases remaining between them. Here the CDR3 reads CASSTPRGETGANVLTF. CDR3 coding DNA: TGTGCCAGCAGCACCCCGCGCGGGGAGACTGGGGCCAACGTCCTGACTTTC.

This chain uses TRBV29-1 with TRBJ1-5, with D maybe TRBD1 (6 bases). This CDR3 has 13 residues. CDR1 and CDR2 from the germline V gene are SQVTM and ANQGSEA. Trimming took 0 bases from V and 11 from J, leaving 14 bases between them. This chain's CDR3 is CSVEDGRGETQHF. DNA for the CDR3: TGCAGCGTTGAAGATGGCAGGGGAGAGACCCAGCATTTT.

As DNA, the CDR3 is TGTGCCAGCAGCGTCCGCGGCGGGCTGGAGACCCAGTACTTC. Translation: CASSVRGGLETQYF. The genes are TRBV7-3 and TRBJ2-5, with D possibly TRBD2 on 5 matching bases. CDR3 length: 14 amino acids. The germline CDR1 and CDR2 sequences are SGHTA and FQGTGA. V lost 5 bases, J lost 5 bases, and 15 bases lay in between.

As to this clonotype: A much bigger clone sits one base away, suggesting this may be a read error. The chain combines TRBV20-1 with TRBJ2-5; D unresolved. CDR1 and CDR2 (germline): DFQATT, SNEGSKA (reference sequence). This CDR3 is built from 11 residues. V was trimmed by 3 bases and J by 5 bases, leaving 7 bases between them. Here the CDR3 DNA reads TGCAGTGCTAGTGGGGTGGAGACCCAGTACTTC. This encodes CSASGVETQYF.

This clonotype was seen ten or more times. The V gene is TRBV6-5, the J gene TRBJ1-6, with TRBD1 matching over 9 bases. CDR1 MNHEY and CDR2 SVGAGI come from the germline V gene. This CDR3 comprises 15 residues. Unmatched junction bases numbered 6, after V lost 5 bases and J lost 7 bases. CDR3 protein: CASSTTGTGNSPLHF. The DNA for the CDR3 is TGTGCCAGCAGTACTACCGGGACAGGGAATTCACCCCTCCACTTT.